The text below deals with one TCR beta chain. Thawed unstimulated PBMCs were FACS-sorted by CD3, CD4 and CD8 into two populations. The data belong to a study of T cell clones after liver transplantation. Whole-study context: Liver transplant recipients had immunosuppression withdrawal attempted within 2 years.

Trimming stripped 4 bases from V and 6 bases from J, with 22 bases between. The CDR3 is made up of 16 amino acids. Germline V gene lookup returns CDR1 SGHAT and CDR2 FQNNGV. The assay was immunoSEQ multiplex PCR, and TCRdb's table has in-frame clones only and misses some. Of under 60,000 clones in the sample, under 85% were seen once. The sample was CD4+ T cells from blood, taken at the 22-month timepoint. This sequence originates from a human patient who received a liver transplant. The graft donor may account for some of the T cells. V is TRBV11-2 and J is TRBJ2-7, with D possibly being TRBD2 (5 bases). CDR3 DNA: TGTGCCAGCAGCTCGCAACAGAGCCTCCTGACTACCGAGCAGTACTTC. Amino acid sequence: CASSSQQSLLTTEQYF.